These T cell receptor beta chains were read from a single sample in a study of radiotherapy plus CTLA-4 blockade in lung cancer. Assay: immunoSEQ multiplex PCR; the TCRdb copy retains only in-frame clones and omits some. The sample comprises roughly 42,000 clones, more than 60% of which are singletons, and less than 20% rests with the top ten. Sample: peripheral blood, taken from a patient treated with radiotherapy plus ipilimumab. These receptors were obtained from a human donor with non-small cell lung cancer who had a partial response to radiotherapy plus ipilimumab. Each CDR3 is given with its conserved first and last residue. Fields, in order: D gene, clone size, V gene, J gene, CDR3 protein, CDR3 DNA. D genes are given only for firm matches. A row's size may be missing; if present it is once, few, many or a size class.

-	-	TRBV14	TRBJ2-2	CASSQAGTGELFF	TGTGCCAGCAGCCAGGCAGGCACCGGGGAGCTGTTTTTT
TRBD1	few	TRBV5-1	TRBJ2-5	CASSPRTGGSHQETQYF	TGCGCCAGCAGCCCACGGACAGGGGGATCACATCAAGAGACCCAGTACTTC
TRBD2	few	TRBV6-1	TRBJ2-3	CASRSSGGVDTQYF	TGTGCCAGCAGATCTAGCGGGGGAGTAGATACGCAGTATTTT
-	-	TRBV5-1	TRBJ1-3	CASSPGATSGNTIYF	TGCGCCAGCAGCCCGGGAGCGACCTCTGGAAACACCATATATTTT
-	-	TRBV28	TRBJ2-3	CASTFTDLSTDTQYF	TGTGCCAGCACCTTCACTGATCTCAGCACAGATACGCAGTATTTT
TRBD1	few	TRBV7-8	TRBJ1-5	CASSGTGVQPQHF	TGTGCCAGCAGCGGAACAGGGGTTCAGCCCCAGCATTTT
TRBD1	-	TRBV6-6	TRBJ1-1	CASNRQGETEAFF	TGTGCCAGCAATCGACAGGGGGAAACTGAAGCTTTCTTT
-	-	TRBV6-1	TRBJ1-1	CASSEALGLEAFF	TGTGCCAGCAGTGAAGCGCTCGGTCTCGAAGCTTTCTTT
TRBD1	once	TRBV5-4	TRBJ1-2	CASSNPQGNNYGYTF	TGTGCCAGCAGCAACCCACAGGGGAATAACTATGGCTACACCTTC
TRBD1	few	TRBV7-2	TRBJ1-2	CASSLDRVDGYTF	TGTGCCAGCAGCCTGGACAGGGTGGATGGCTACACCTTC
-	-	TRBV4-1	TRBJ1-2	CASSQEKYLGYTF	TGCGCCAGCAGCCAAGAAAAATATTTGGGCTACACCTTC
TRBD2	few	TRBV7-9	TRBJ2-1	CASSLVPPGIAGVNEQFF	TGTGCCAGCAGCTTAGTTCCTCCGGGGATAGCGGGAGTTAATGAGCAGTTCTTC
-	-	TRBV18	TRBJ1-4	CASSPRAGDEKLFF	TGTGCCAGCTCCCCCCGAGCGGGAGACGAAAAACTGTTTTTT
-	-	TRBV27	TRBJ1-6	CASSYGRAPLHF	TGTGCCAGCAGCTATGGGCGGGCACCCCTCCACTTT
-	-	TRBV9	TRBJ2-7	CASSVLEGSEQYF	TGTGCCAGCAGCGTCCTGGAGGGGTCCGAGCAGTACTTC
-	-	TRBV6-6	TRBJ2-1	CASRPPGLVNEQFF	TGTGCCAGCAGGCCTCCGGGACTGGTTAATGAGCAGTTCTTC
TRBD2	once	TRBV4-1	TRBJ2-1	CASSQETSGGRNEQFF	TGCGCCAGCAGCCAAGAGACTAGCGGGGGGAGAAATGAGCAGTTCTTC
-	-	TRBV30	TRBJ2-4	CAGTIGGLAKNIQYF	TGTGCCGGTACCATCGGAGGGCTGGCCAAAAACATTCAGTACTTC
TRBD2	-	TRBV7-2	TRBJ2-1	CASSSSGGPNEQFF	TGTGCCAGCTCTTCAAGCGGGGGGCCAAATGAGCAGTTCTTC
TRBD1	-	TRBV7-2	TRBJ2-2	CASSPGQGTGELFF	TGTGCCAGCAGCCCCGGACAGGGCACCGGGGAGCTGTTTTTT
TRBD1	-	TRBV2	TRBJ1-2	CASIFDRDSYGYTF	TGTGCCAGTATATTCGACAGGGACTCCTATGGCTACACCTTC
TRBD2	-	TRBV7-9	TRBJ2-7	CASSFGRGGEQYF	TGTGCCAGCAGCTTCGGACGGGGGGGTGAGCAGTACTTC
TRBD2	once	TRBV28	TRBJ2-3	CASSPQGLAGDDTQYF	TGTGCCAGCAGTCCCCAAGGACTAGCGGGAGACGATACGCAGTATTTT
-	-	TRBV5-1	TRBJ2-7	CASSLGWSGLYEQYF	TGCGCCAGCAGCTTGGGGTGGTCGGGACTTTACGAGCAGTACTTC
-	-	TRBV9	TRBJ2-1	CASSVERNYNEQFF	TGTGCCAGCAGCGTAGAGCGCAACTACAATGAGCAGTTCTTC
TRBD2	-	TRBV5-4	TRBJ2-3	CASSGRGVDTQYF	TGTGCCAGCAGTGGGAGGGGAGTGGATACGCAGTATTTT
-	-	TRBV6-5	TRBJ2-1	CASSNLRGEQFF	TGTGCCAGCAGTAACCTCAGGGGTGAGCAGTTCTTC
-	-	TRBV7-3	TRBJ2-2	CASSLRAGSSPGELFF	TGTGCCAGCAGCTTACGGGCGGGCTCGAGTCCCGGGGAGCTGTTTTTT
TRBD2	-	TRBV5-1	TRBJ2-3	CASSPGGTSGGITDTQYF	TGCGCCAGCAGCCCGGGGGGGACTAGCGGGGGGATCACAGATACGCAGTATTTT
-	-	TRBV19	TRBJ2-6	CASSTHRGTGANVLTF	TGTGCCAGTAGTACCCACCGGGGGACTGGGGCCAACGTCCTGACTTTC
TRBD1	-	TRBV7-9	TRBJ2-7	CASSSTTGTAVYEQYF	TGTGCCAGCAGCTCCACGACAGGGACAGCTGTCTACGAGCAGTACTTC
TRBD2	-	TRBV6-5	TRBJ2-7	CASSSLAGGDYEQYF	TGTGCCAGCAGTTCTCTAGCGGGAGGGGACTACGAGCAGTACTTC
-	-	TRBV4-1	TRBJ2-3	CASSLQPGVTDTQYF	TGCGCCAGCAGCCTCCAACCAGGGGTCACAGATACGCAGTATTTT
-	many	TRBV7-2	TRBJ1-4	CASSAQLGGVIEKLFF	TGTGCCAGCAGCGCCCAGTTGGGGGGGGTTATTGAAAAACTGTTTTTT
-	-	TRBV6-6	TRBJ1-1	CASSRGSEAFF	TGTGCCAGCAGTCGAGGGAGTGAAGCTTTCTTT
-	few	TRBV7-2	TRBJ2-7	CASSNVADYEQYF	TGTGCCAGCAGCAACGTGGCGGATTACGAGCAGTACTTC
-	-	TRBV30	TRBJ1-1	CAWSRGALEAFF	TGTGCCTGGAGTCGGGGAGCCCTTGAAGCTTTCTTT
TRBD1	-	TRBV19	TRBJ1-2	CASNLGQGVYGYTF	TGTGCCAGTAACCTCGGACAGGGTGTCTATGGCTACACCTTC
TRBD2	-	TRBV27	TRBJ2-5	CASSAAGTSGETQYF	TGTGCCAGCAGTGCCGCCGGGACTAGCGGAGAGACCCAGTACTTC
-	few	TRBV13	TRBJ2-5	CASSLVAQRETQYF	TGTGCCAGCAGCTTAGTTGCCCAGAGGGAGACCCAGTACTTC
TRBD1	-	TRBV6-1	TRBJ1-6	CASRKGQGGAPLHF	TGTGCCAGCCGAAAGGGACAGGGTGGAGCACCCCTCCACTTT
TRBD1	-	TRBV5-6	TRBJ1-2	CASSSWGGQDYGYTF	TGTGCCAGCAGCTCCTGGGGCGGACAGGACTATGGCTACACCTTC
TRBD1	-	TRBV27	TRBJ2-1	CASSLQGAEKYNEQFF	TGTGCCAGCAGTTTACAGGGGGCAGAGAAATACAATGAGCAGTTCTTC
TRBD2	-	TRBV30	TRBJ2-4	CAWERGGQDIQYF	TGTGCCTGGGAGCGGGGGGGCCAGGACATTCAGTACTTC
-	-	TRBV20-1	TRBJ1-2	CSAKQAGYTF	TGCAGTGCTAAACAGGCTGGCTACACCTTC
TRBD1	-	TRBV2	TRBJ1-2	CASSVGGGYTF	TGTGCCAGCAGTGTAGGGGGCGGCTACACCTTC
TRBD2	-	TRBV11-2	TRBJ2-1	CASSPGLAVYNEQFF	TGTGCCAGCAGCCCCGGACTAGCGGTTTACAATGAGCAGTTCTTC
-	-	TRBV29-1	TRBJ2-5	CSVEGRRAGETQYF	TGCAGCGTTGAAGGAAGGCGGGCCGGGGAGACCCAGTACTTC
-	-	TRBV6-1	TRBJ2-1	CASSRDGGGMFF	TGTGCCAGCAGTCGAGACGGAGGGGGCATGTTCTTC
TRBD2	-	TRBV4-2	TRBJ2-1	CASSQRGDSGGANNEQFF	TGTGCCAGCAGCCAAAGAGGGGATAGCGGGGGGGCTAACAATGAGCAGTTCTTC
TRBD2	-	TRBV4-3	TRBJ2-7	CASSPTGGHEQYF	TGCGCCAGCAGCCCGACGGGGGGGCACGAGCAGTACTTC
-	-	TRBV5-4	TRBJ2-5	CASSAGLPLGETQYF	TGTGCCAGCAGCGCCGGACTACCCCTGGGTGAGACCCAGTACTTC
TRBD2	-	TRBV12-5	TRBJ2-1	CASSSGAAYNEQFF	TGTGCTAGTTCTAGCGGGGCCGCCTACAATGAGCAGTTCTTC
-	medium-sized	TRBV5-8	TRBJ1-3	CASSPRLAGNTIYF	TGTGCCAGCAGCCCTAGGTTGGCTGGAAACACCATATATTTT
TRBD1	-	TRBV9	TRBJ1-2	CASSVGPTPGGLDYGYTF	TGTGCCAGCAGCGTAGGACCCACTCCAGGGGGATTGGACTATGGCTACACCTTC
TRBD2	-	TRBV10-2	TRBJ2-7	CASSETSGSYEQYF	TGCGCCAGCAGTGAGACTAGCGGGAGCTACGAGCAGTACTTC
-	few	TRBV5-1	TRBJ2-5	CASSPGSGSYQETQYF	TGCGCCAGCAGCCCGGGTAGCGGTTCGTACCAAGAGACCCAGTACTTC